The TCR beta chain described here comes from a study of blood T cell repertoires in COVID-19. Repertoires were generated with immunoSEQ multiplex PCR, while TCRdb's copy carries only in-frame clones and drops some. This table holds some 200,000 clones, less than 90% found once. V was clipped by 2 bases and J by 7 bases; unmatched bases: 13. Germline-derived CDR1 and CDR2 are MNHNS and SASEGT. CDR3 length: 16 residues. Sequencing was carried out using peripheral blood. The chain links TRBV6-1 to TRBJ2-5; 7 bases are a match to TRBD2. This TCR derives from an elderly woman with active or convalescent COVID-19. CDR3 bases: TGTGCCAGCAGTGAAAGGCAGACAACGGGGGAGGGGACCCAGTACTTC. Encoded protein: CASSERQTTGEGTQYF.